This T cell receptor (beta chain) was sequenced for a study of T cells in Graves' hyperthyroidism and ophthalmopathy. Germline trimming cut 6 bases from V and 1 base from J; bases unmatched to any gene: 11. Germline V CDR1 and CDR2: SNHLY, FYNNEI. CDR3 length equals 16 residues. Amplification yielded TCR beta CDR3 regions, with RNA transcripts as the source. TCR CDR3 underwent first-round RT-PCR with the HTBI primer set. TCRdb recomputed calls from the multiplex PCR reads with MiXCR, one row per CDR3 protein. The sample shows 500,000 to 800,000 distinct CDR3 sequences, just under 45% of them seen only once.

The receptor's source is an adult man with Graves' disease, either hyperthyroidism or ophthalmopathy (not recorded which). V is TRBV2 and J is TRBJ2-5, with TRBD2 identical over 7 bases. The specimen was peripheral blood or thyroid tissue (not recorded which). CDR3 loop: CASSLGLADGQETQYF. For the CDR3, the DNA is TGTGCCAGCAGCTTAGGGCTAGCGGACGGCCAAGAGACCCAGTACTTC.